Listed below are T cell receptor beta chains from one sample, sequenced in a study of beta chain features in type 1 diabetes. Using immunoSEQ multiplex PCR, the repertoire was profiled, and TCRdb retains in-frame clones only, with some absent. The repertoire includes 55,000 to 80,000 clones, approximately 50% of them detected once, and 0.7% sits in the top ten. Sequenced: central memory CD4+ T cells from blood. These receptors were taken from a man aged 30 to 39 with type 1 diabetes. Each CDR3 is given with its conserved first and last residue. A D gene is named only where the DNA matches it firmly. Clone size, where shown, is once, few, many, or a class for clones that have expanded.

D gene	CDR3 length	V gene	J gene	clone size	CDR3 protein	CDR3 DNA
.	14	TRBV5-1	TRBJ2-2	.	CASSLGTTTGELFF	TGCGCCAGCAGCTTGGGGACTACCACCGGGGAGCTGTTTTTT
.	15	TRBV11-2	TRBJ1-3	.	CASSLSSRGQDTIYF	TGTGCCAGCAGCTTAAGTTCCAGGGGCCAGGACACCATATATTTT
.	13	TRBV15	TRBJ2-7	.	CATSVGGSYEQYF	TGTGCCACCAGCGTCGGGGGCTCCTACGAGCAGTACTTC
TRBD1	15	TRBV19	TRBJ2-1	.	CASSGTAQHYNEQFF	TGTGCCAGTAGCGGGACAGCCCAGCACTACAATGAGCAGTTCTTC
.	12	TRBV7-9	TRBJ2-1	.	CASSYSYNEQFF	TGTGCCAGCTCCTACTCCTACAATGAGCAGTTCTTC
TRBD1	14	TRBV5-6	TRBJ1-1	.	CASSPYRGNTEAFF	TGTGCCAGCAGTCCCTACAGGGGCAACACTGAAGCTTTCTTT
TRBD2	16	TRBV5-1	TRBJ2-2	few	CASSSLAGGHTGELFF	TGCGCCAGCAGCTCCCTAGCGGGAGGACACACCGGGGAGCTGTTTTTT
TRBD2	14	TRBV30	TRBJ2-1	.	CAWGVSSGPNEQFF	TGTGCCTGGGGGGTTTCTAGCGGGCCGAATGAGCAGTTCTTC
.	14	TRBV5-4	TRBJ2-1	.	CASSLKTGYNEQFF	TGTGCCAGCAGCCTTAAGACGGGCTACAATGAGCAGTTCTTC
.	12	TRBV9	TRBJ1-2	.	CASSAQGHGYTF	TGTGCCAGCAGCGCACAGGGCCATGGCTACACCTTC
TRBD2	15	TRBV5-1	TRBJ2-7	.	CASSLGAGVGHEQYF	TGCGCCAGCAGCTTGGGGGCGGGAGTCGGCCACGAGCAGTACTTC
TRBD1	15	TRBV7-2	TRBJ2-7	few	CASSPGTGGSYEQYF	TGTGCCAGCAGCCCGGGGACAGGAGGCTCCTACGAGCAGTACTTC
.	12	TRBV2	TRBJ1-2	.	CASNTGNYGYTF	TGTGCCAGCAACACAGGGAACTATGGCTACACCTTC
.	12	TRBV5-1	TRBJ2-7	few	CASGHQSYEQYF	TGCGCCAGCGGCCACCAGTCCTACGAGCAGTACTTC
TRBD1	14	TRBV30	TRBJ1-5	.	CAWTKDRADQPQHF	TGTGCCTGGACCAAGGACAGGGCGGACCAGCCCCAGCATTTT
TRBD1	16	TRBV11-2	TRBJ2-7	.	CASSFFSGTGGSEQYF	TGTGCCAGCAGCTTTTTCTCCGGGACAGGGGGTTCCGAGCAGTACTTC
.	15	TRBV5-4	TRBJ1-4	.	CASSLVRQANEKLFF	TGTGCCAGCAGCTTGGTCCGGCAGGCCAATGAAAAACTGTTTTTT
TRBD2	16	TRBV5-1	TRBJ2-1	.	CASSPSGLAGGNEQFF	TGCGCCAGCAGCCCCTCAGGACTAGCGGGAGGCAATGAGCAGTTCTTC
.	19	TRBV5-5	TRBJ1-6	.	CASSLEGVLGGSYNSPLHF	TGTGCCAGCAGCTTGGAAGGGGTACTCGGGGGCTCCTATAATTCACCCCTCCACTTT
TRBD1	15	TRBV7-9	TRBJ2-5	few	CASSIRQGRAETQYF	TGTGCCAGCAGCATACGACAGGGGAGAGCGGAGACCCAGTACTTC
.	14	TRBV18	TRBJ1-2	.	CASSPPAGNYGYTF	TGTGCCAGCTCACCACCGGCAGGGAACTATGGCTACACCTTC
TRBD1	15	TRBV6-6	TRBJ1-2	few	CASSYEGAGGYGYTF	TGTGCCAGCAGTTACGAGGGGGCCGGAGGCTATGGCTACACCTTC
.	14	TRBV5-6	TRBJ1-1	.	CASSPQVGGTEAFF	TGTGCCAGCAGCCCTCAGGTGGGGGGCACTGAAGCTTTCTTT
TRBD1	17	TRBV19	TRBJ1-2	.	CASSYNFRDRYPSGHTF	TGTGCCAGTAGCTACAATTTCCGGGACAGATATCCCTCGGGCCACACCTTC
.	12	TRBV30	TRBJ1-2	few	CAWTHRDGGYTF	TGTGCCTGGACCCACAGGGACGGTGGCTACACCTTC
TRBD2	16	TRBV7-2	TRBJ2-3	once	CASSPTDGRMLDTQYF	TGTGCCAGCAGCCCCACGGACGGGAGGATGTTAGATACGCAGTATTTT
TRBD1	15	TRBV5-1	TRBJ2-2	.	CASSPGQLDTGELFF	TGCGCCAGCAGCCCGGGACAGCTCGACACCGGGGAGCTGTTTTTT
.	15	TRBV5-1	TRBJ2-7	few	CASSLETGPSYEQYF	TGCGCCAGCAGCTTGGAAACTGGGCCATCCTACGAGCAGTACTTC
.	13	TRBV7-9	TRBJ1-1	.	CASSPPSSTEAFF	TGTGCCAGCAGCCCCCCCTCGAGCACTGAAGCTTTCTTT
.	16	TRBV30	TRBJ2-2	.	CAWRKRGGVGPGELFF	TGTGCCTGGAGAAAAAGGGGGGGAGTGGGTCCCGGGGAGCTGTTTTTT
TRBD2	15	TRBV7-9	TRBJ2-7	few	CASSLGSSGSYEQYF	TGTGCCAGCAGCTTAGGGTCTAGCGGGTCCTACGAGCAGTACTTC
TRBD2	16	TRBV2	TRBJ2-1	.	CASSESSSGRAGEQFF	TGTGCCAGCAGTGAATCATCTAGCGGCCGGGCCGGCGAGCAGTTCTTC
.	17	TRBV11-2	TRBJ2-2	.	CASSFVASSAGSGELFF	TGTGCCAGCAGCTTCGTCGCATCTTCGGCAGGGTCCGGGGAGCTGTTTTTT
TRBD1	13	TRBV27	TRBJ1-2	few	CASRGQGTYGYTF	TGTGCCAGCAGGGGACAGGGGACCTATGGCTACACCTTC
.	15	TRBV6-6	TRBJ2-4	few	CASSRQTPYKNIQYF	TGTGCCAGCAGCCGACAGACGCCCTACAAAAACATTCAGTACTTC
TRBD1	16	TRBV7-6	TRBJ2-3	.	CASSRRDRRSTDTQYF	TGTGCCAGCAGCCGACGGGACAGGAGAAGCACAGATACGCAGTATTTT
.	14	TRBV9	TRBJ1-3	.	CASRAGLSGNTIYF	TGTGCCAGCAGGGCAGGGTTGAGTGGAAACACCATATATTTT
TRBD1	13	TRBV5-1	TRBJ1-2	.	CASSPGQGLSYTF	TGCGCCAGCAGCCCCGGACAGGGTTTGAGCTACACCTTC
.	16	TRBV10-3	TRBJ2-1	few	CAISGGSGVSYNEQFF	TGTGCCATCAGTGGGGGTAGCGGAGTCTCCTACAATGAGCAGTTCTTC
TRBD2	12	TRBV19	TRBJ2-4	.	CASIASGGLQYF	TGTGCCAGTATCGCTAGCGGGGGCCTTCAGTACTTC
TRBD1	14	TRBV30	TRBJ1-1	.	CASDRDLMNTEAFF	TGTGCCTCGGACAGGGACCTTATGAACACTGAAGCTTTCTTT
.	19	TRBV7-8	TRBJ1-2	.	CASSLVKWEGFNANYGYTF	TGTGCCAGCAGCTTAGTGAAGTGGGAGGGGTTCAACGCTAACTATGGCTACACCTTC
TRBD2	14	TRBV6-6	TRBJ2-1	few	CASSYRGGGNEQFF	TGTGCCAGCAGTTATCGCGGGGGGGGGAATGAGCAGTTCTTC
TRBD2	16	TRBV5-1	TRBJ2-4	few	CASSDRTSGAKNIQYF	TGCGCCAGCAGCGACCGGACTAGCGGAGCCAAAAACATTCAGTACTTC
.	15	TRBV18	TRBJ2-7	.	CASSPGAQGGNEQYF	TGTGCCAGCTCACCAGGAGCGCAGGGTGGGAACGAGCAGTACTTC
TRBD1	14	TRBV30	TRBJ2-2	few	CAWRRQGATGELFF	TGTGCCTGGAGGCGACAGGGGGCGACCGGGGAGCTGTTTTTT